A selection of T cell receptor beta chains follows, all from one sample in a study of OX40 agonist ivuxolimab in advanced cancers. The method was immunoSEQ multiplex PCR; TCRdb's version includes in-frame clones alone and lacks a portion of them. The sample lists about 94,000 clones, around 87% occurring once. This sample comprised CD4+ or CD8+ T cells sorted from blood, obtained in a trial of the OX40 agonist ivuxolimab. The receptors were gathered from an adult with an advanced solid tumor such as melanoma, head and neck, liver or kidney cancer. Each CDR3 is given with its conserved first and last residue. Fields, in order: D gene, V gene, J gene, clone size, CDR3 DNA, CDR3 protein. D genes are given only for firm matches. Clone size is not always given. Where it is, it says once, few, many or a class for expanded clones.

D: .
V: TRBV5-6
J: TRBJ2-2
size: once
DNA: TGTGCCAGCACCTGGACCCTCCGTCGGCCTGATGGCACCGGGGAGCTGTTTTTT
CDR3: CASTWTLRRPDGTGELFF

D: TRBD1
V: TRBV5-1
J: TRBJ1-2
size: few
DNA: TGCGCCAGCAGCTTGGGAGGGGGCTGGGGCTACACCTTC
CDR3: CASSLGGGWGYTF

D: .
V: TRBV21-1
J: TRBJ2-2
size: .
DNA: TGTGCCAGCAGACCCCTTCGTGAGGGACAGGGGCGTATAGAGGGAGGGCTTAGAGGGGAGCTGTTTTTT
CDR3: CASRPLREGQGRIEGGLRGELFF

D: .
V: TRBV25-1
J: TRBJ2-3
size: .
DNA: TGTGCCAGCATTTCTCAGGGGGTCGGGGGTACGCAGTATTTT
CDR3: CASISQGVGGTQYF

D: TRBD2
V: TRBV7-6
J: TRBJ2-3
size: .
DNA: TGTGCCAGCAGCACCCGGACTAGCGGGGTAGTAGGGACAGATACGCAGTATTTT
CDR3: CASSTRTSGVVGTDTQYF

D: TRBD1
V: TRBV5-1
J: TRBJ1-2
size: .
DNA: TGCGCCAGCAGCCCGGACAGGGGGACCTATGGCTACACCTTC
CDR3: CASSPDRGTYGYTF

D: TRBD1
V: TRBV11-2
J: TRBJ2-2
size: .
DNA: TGTGCCAGCAGTCGGGACAGCAACACCGGGGAGCTGTTTTTT
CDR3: CASSRDSNTGELFF

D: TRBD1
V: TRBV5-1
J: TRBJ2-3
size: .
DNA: TGCGCCAGCAGCTATCCAGGGGGCGGTGCAGATACGCAGTATTTT
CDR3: CASSYPGGGADTQYF

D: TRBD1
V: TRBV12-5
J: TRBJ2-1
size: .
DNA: TGTGCTAGTGGTTTGGGACAGGGTAATCGCAATGAGCAGTTCTTC
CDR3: CASGLGQGNRNEQFF

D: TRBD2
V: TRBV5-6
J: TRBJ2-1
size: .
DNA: TGTGCCAGCAGCTGGGGACTAGCGGGGGGCCTCGGGAATGAGCAGTTCTTC
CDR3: CASSWGLAGGLGNEQFF

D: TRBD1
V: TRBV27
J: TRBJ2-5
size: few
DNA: TGTGCCAGCAGTTCGGGACAGGGTTCGTCCCAGTACTTC
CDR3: CASSSGQGSSQYF

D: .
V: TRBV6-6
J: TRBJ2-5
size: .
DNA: TGTGCCAGCAGTGGAAGTAGGGGCGGAGAGACCCAGTACTTC
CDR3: CASSGSRGGETQYF

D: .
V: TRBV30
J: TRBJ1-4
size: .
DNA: TGTGCCTGGAGTGTAGCGGGCGAAAAACTGTTTTTT
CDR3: CAWSVAGEKLFF

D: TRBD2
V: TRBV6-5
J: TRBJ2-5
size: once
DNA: TGTGCCAGCAGTTACTCTGGGCGGGGGGGCCGTAAGACCCAGTACTTC
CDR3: CASSYSGRGGRKTQYF

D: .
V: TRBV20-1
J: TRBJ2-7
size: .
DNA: TGCAGTGCTAGCGCCTCCCGGGAGCAGTACTTC
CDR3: CSASASREQYF

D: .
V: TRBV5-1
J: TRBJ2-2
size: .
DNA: TGCGCCAGCAGCTTGGATCTCCTACCCGGGGAGCTGTTTTTT
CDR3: CASSLDLLPGELFF

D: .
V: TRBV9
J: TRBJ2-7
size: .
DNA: TGTGCCAGCAGCGTAGGAGCGACCTCCTACGAGCAGTACTTC
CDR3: CASSVGATSYEQYF

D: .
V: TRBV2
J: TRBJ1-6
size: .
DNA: TGTGCCAGCAGGGAGGACGGTGGAACTTATAATTCACCCCTCCACTTT
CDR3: CASREDGGTYNSPLHF

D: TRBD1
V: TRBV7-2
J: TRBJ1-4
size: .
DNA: TGTGCCAGCAGCCTACCTGGACAGGCAACTAATGAAAAACTGTTTTTT
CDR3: CASSLPGQATNEKLFF

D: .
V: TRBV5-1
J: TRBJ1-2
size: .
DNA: TGCGCCAGCAGCTTGAACAGGGAGGGTGGCTACACCTTC
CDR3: CASSLNREGGYTF

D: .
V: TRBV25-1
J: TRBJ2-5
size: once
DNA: TGTGCCGGGGTACGAGAGTCCCAAGAGACCCAGTACTTC
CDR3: CAGVRESQETQYF

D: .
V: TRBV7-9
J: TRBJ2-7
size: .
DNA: TGTGCCAGCAGCTTACAAGGAAAGGACGAGCAGTACTTC
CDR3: CASSLQGKDEQYF

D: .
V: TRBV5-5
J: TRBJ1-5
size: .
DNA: TGTGCCAGCAGCTTAGTGGGTCAGCCCCAGCATTTT
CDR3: CASSLVGQPQHF

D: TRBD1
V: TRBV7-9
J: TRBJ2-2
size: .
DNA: TGTGCCAGCAGCTCCCACAGGGGGCGCGACACCGGGGAGCTGTTTTTT
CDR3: CASSSHRGRDTGELFF

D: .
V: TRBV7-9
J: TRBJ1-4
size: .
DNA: TGTGCCAGCAGTGAAGGGGTATCTAATGAAAAACTGTTTTTT
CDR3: CASSEGVSNEKLFF

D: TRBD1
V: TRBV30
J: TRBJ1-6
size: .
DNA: TGTGCCTTCAATCCCACAGGGGGTAAATCACCCCTCCACTTT
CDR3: CAFNPTGGKSPLHF

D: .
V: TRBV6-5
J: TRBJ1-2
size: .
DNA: TGTGCCAGCAGTCCCAGAAGGGATGGCTACACCTTC
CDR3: CASSPRRDGYTF

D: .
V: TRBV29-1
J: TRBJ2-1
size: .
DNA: TGCAGCGTGAATACGGGGATCGACAATGAGCAGTTCTTC
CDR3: CSVNTGIDNEQFF

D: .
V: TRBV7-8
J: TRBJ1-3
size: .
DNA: TGTGCCAGCTCTCAGGACCTCTCTGGAAACACCATATATTTT
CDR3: CASSQDLSGNTIYF

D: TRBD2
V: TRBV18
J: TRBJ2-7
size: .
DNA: TGTGCCAGCTCACCAGGACTAGTGGGGGAGCAGTACTTC
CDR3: CASSPGLVGEQYF

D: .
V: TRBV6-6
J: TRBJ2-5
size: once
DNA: TGTGCCAGCAGGCAACGGAAAGAGACCCAGTACTTC
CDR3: CASRQRKETQYF

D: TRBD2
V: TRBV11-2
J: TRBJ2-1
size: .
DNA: TGTGCCAGCAGCGCAACCGGGACTAGCGGGGGAGGGCAGGGGTTCTTC
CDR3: CASSATGTSGGGQGFF

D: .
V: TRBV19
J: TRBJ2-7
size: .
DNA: TGTGCCAGTAGCCTCGACTCGGGGGAGCAGTACTTC
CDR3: CASSLDSGEQYF

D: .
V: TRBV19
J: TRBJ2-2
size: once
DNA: TGTGCCAGTAGTATGAGGAGCGGGACAGGGAACACCGGGGAGCTGTTTTTT
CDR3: CASSMRSGTGNTGELFF

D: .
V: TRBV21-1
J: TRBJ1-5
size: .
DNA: TGTGCCAGCAGCATCGGACAGGGCAATAGCAATCAGCCCCAGCATTTT
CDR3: CASSIGQGNSNQPQHF

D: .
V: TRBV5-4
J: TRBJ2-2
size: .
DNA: TGTGCCACCAGGGGTTCGGGGGCGATCGCCACCGGGGAGCTGTTTTTT
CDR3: CATRGSGAIATGELFF

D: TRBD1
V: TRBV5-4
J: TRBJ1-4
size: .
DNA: TGTGCCAGCAGCCCGGACAGGGTTGCTAATGAAAAACTGTTTTTT
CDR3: CASSPDRVANEKLFF

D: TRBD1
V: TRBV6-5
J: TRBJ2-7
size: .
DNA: TGTGCCAGCAGTACACGGACAGGGTCCTACGAGCAGTACTTC
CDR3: CASSTRTGSYEQYF

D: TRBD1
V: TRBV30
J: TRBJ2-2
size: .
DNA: TGTGCCTGGAGGGAGGGGGACAGGCGGACCGGGGAGCTGTTTTTT
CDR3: CAWREGDRRTGELFF

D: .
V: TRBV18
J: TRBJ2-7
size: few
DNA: TGTGCCAGCTCACCCGACCGCGAGCAGTACTTC
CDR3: CASSPDREQYF

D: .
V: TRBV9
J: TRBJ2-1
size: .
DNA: TGTGCCAGCAGCTCAAAGGGGTTCGGGGGCCCCTCTGATGAGCAGTTCTTC
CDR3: CASSSKGFGGPSDEQFF

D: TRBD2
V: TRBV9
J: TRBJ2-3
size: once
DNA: TGTGCCAGCAGCGTAGATCTGCGGGGGGTAGATACGCAGTATTTT
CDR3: CASSVDLRGVDTQYF

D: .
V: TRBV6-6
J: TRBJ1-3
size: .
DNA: TGTGCCAGCGAAACGAGCTCTGGAAACACCATATATTTT
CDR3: CASETSSGNTIYF

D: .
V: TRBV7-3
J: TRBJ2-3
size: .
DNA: TGTGCCAGCAGCTCCGGCACAGATACGCAGTATTTT
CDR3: CASSSGTDTQYF

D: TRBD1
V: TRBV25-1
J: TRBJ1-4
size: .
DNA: TGTGCCAGCAGTGGGACAGGGGGTGGCGAAAAACTGTTTTTT
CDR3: CASSGTGGGEKLFF

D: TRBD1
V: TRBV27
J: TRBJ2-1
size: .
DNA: TGTGCCAGCAGTCACAACAGGGGAACCAGCTCCTACAATGAGCAGTTCTTC
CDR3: CASSHNRGTSSYNEQFF

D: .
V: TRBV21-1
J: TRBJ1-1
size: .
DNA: TGTGCCAGCGCGTTAGTAGTCTCAGAGGGCACTGAAGCTTTCTTT
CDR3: CASALVVSEGTEAFF

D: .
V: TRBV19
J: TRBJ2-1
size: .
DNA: TGTGCCAGTAGCTCCAATATTAGAGGGTCCTACAATGAGCAGTTCTTC
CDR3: CASSSNIRGSYNEQFF

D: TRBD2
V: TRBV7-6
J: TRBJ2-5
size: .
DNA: TGTGCCAGCAGCCAAGGACTAGCGGGGGCCCCCCAGGAGACCCAGTACTTC
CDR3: CASSQGLAGAPQETQYF

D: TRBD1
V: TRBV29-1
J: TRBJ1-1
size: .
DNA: TGCAGCGTTGGCCTCAGGGGGGACACTGAAGCTTTCTTT
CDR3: CSVGLRGDTEAFF